The clone carrying this T cell receptor beta chain was observed a few times. With 0 bases removed from V and 3 bases from J, the gap between germline ends came to 15 bases. Germline CDR1 MGHRA, CDR2 YSYEKL. CDR3 size: 16 residues. These data belong to a study of PD-1 and CTLA-4 blockade in melanoma. Clones were sequenced by immunoSEQ multiplex PCR, and TCRdb holds only the in-frame ones, with some missing. The profile shows almost 30,000 clones, roughly 89% of them singletons. This TCR was sampled from a human donor with melanoma. Sample: CD8+ T cells from peripheral blood, taken before anti-PD-1 treatment. The chain joins TRBV4-1 to TRBJ2-7; either TRBD1 or TRBD2 may supply D (6 bases each). The CDR3 protein is CASSQDPGGPIYEQYF. In DNA form, the CDR3 reads TGCGCCAGCAGCCAAGACCCTGGGGGGCCAATCTACGAGCAGTACTTC.